What follows describes a single TCR beta chain. This clonotype was found many times. Its antigen target is currently unknown. No quality values exist for individual bases; no much larger clone is one base distant. The library relied on 5' RACE. Data came from an Illumina HiSeq 2000. A universal primer binding site was added through template switching, and the final cDNA carried a unique molecular identifier so that TCR cDNA molecules could be counted accurately. Specific primers in the conserved constant-segment region were used to synthesize first-strand cDNA for the TCR alpha and beta chains. To control for contamination, every cDNA library was double barcoded, receiving both a SMART-Mk sample barcode and Illumina barcodes. TruSeq adapter sequences and Illumina sample barcodes were added in two successive PCR steps. TCR alpha and beta cDNA libraries were sequenced on the Illumina HiSeq platform with custom primers. From the authors' description of their analysis: MiGEC processed the raw reads to extract unique molecular identifiers, while MiXCR was used to determine the CDR3 positions. Recombination models were inferred per individual with the repgenHMM and IGoR tools using an EM algorithm. The analysis of shared clonotypes was done with the tcR package in R, with sharing normalized by the product of cloneset sizes. To study raw recombination without the effects of thymic and clonal selection, out-of-frame nonproductive sequences were analyzed. The public reads were run again by TCRdb, first through fastp at Q25 and then through MiXCR, and only productive beta chains were kept. Each entry is one CDR3 protein sequence, shown with its most common DNA and genes. The V and J calls follow TCRdb's processing rather than the paper's. This sample comprises a few hundred thousand distinct CDR3 sequences, more than 9.5% of them detected only once. The ten largest make up 4% to 5% of the sample.

This entry is derived from a study of identical twins (dated by TCRdb to the mid-2010s). Study-level background: To test whether fetal clonotypes persist, this study deep-sequenced TCR alpha and beta repertoires from monozygotic twins, from unrelated adults of various ages, and from cord blood. Replicate twin experiments were performed at different times using different library preparation protocols to rule out contamination. General study outcomes and caveats: Zero-insertion analyses could be partly confounded by invariant T cells such as MAIT and iNKT, though diverse VJ usage argued against such confounding for most clonotypes. Out-of-frame TCR alpha sequences shared between twins showed an excess of low generation-probability sequences compared with coincidental sharing between unrelated individuals. Fewer insertions were carried by abundant cord blood beta clonotypes, a similar but weaker trend appeared in young adult naive repertoires, and no such trend appeared in memory repertoires. A weaker excess of twin sharing was found in beta out-of-frame sequences because the signal-to-noise ratio was lowered by fewer shared sequences. In monozygotic twins, recombination models systematically underestimated out-of-frame TCR alpha sharing, but the models matched the sharing seen between unrelated individuals. Because the same donors could not be followed over many years, the conclusions relied on cross-sectional statistical analysis.

Only healthy Caucasian donors were included. Three pairs of female monozygotic twins, all aged roughly 18 to 29 years, were included in the twin cohort. Miltenyi CD45RO+ enrichment and human naive T-cell isolation kits were used to isolate memory (CD45RO+) and naive T cells from PBMC. Trimming at the junction amounts to 0 bases on V and 0 bases on J, and the germline ends lie 6 bases apart. Reading the germline V gene gives CDR1 SGHAT and CDR2 FQNNGV. The CDR3, from cysteine to phenylalanine, totals 14 residues. The entry retains the CDR3 DNA only, 42 bases that are in frame from base 1. The same data also went into a second study, on yellow fever vaccine responses in identical twins. As the second paper documents: The authors reported that the T cell response to vaccination in identical twins appeared partly convergent and partly personalized. In the study, vaccine-responding T cell clones were precisely tracked in identical twins.

The sequence was collected from a woman between 18 and 29 years old in good health. The sequence joins TRBV11-2 to TRBJ2-7; a confident D gene designation cannot be given. Sequencing used memory (CD45RO+) T cells sorted from blood. This specimen's cell subset or site label, per the study, means: CD45RO+ enriched T cells. The DNA reads TGTGCCAGCAGCTTAGACTCCTTCTCCTACGAGCAGTACTTC. It is translated as CASSLDSFSYEQYF.